Given below is one T cell receptor (beta chain) in context. What it binds is not known. These data belong to a study of cytomegalovirus exposure and HLA in healthy donors. General study findings and limits: Analysis was carried out at a later point, and it linked a missense DCLRE1C variant to TCR beta V- and J-gene trimming. HLA alleles showed associations with 15,000 to 20,000 TCR beta sequences in a later analysis, at a 0.05 false discovery rate.

Germline assignment: CDR1 LGHNA and CDR2 YSLEER. CDR3 length: 18 residues. The J segment lost 4 bases and the V segment lost 0 bases, leaving 13 bases of the junction unmatched. 13 Jbeta primers and 60 Vbeta primers were used for the PCR. Clones were read by immunoSEQ multiplex PCR, and TCRdb kept only the in-frame ones, dropping some. The sample contains about 90,000 clones, 77% of which appear only once. The chain uses TRBV4-3 and TRBJ2-3; 7 bases map to TRBD2. Sequencing was carried out using PBMCs. The TCR sequence derives from a boy aged 10-17 years in good health and CMV-seronegative. DNA of the CDR3: TGCGCCAGCAGCCAAGAAGACTCTAGCGGACCTTACTCAGATACGCAGTATTTT. The encoded protein is CASSQEDSSGPYSDTQYF.